The 14 T cell receptor beta chains listed next were all sequenced from one sample in a study of T cell repertoires in cytomegalovirus infection (dated by TCRdb to between 2018 and 2021). The listed sequencing device is Illumina HiSeq 1500. TCRdb trimmed the raw reads at Q25, called clones with MiXCR and kept productive beta chains. Entries that share a CDR3 protein sequence are merged under the most common genes and DNA. This sample lists 740,000 or so distinct CDR3 sequences; roughly 36% were detected once. Around 2.8% of the sample goes to the ten largest clones. Source material: PBMCs. These receptors were taken from a human donor in good health (CMV status not recorded). Some clones in this sample may be carry-over from other donors' samples.

This clonotype has a handful of counts. The genes are TRBV12-5 and TRBJ1-5, with D possibly being TRBD1 (6 bases). This CDR3 region has 12 residues. With 7 bases removed from V and 2 bases from J, the gap between germline ends came to 6 bases. Germline V lookup: CDR1 LGHNT, CDR2 FRNRAP. The CDR3 DNA reads as TGTGCTAGTGCAGGGGGCAATCAGCCCCAGCATTTT. Its translation is CASAGGNQPQHF.

This clonotype appeared a few times. The chain links TRBV29-1 to TRBJ2-3; 8 positions match TRBD2. Germline V gene data show CDR1 as SQVTM and CDR2 as ANQGSEA. With V trimmed by 4 bases and J by 4 bases, 16 bases remained unmatched. There are 17 residues in the CDR3. The CDR3 coding sequence is TGCAGCGTTGTCGGACAAGCGGGCGGGAGGCGGGCAGATACGCAGTATTTT. Translating gives CSVVGQAGGRRADTQYF.

This clonotype was detected a few times. This chain links TRBV27 with TRBJ1-2; a possible D gene is TRBD1 (6 bases). The CDR3 is 16 residues long. In germline, CDR1 is MNHEY, CDR2 SMNVEV (reference sequence). Trimming took 2 bases from V and 0 from J, leaving 13 bases between them. The chain's CDR3 is CASSLIGQTTNYGYTF. CDR3 sequence (DNA): TGTGCCAGCAGTTTAATTGGACAGACAACTAACTATGGCTACACCTTC.

The table lists this clonotype with a few counts. The V gene is TRBV13, the J gene TRBJ2-7, with TRBD2 matching 10 bases. CDR3 length equals 17 residues. Germline loops: CDR1 PRHDT, CDR2 FYEKMQ (reference sequence). V trimming: 5 bases; J trimming: 0 bases; junction bases outside the gene matches: 10. CDR3 amino acids: CASSTMSSGGHSYEQYF. The CDR3 DNA sequence: TGTGCCAGCAGCACCATGTCTAGCGGGGGACACTCCTACGAGCAGTACTTC.

This clonotype was picked up a small number of times. This sequence joins TRBV11-2 and TRBJ1-4; a possible D gene is TRBD1 (6 bases). The CDR3 runs 14 residues. Between the trimmed V and J ends, which lost 5 bases and 0 bases, there was a span of 7 bases. Per germline, CDR1 SGHAT and CDR2 FQNNGV. The CDR3 coding sequence is TGTGCCAGCAGCGGACAGCCAACTAATGAAAAACTGTTTTTT. It translates to CASSGQPTNEKLFF.

The rearrangement joins TRBV4-2 to TRBJ2-7, with D possibly matching TRBD1 (6 bases). The CDR3 loop spans 13 amino acids. The V end was cut by 3 bases, the J end by 3 bases, with 9 bases between. CDR1 LGHNA and CDR2 YNFKEQ come from the germline V gene. The CDR3 bases are TGTGCCAGCAGCCAGGACAGAGACTACGAGCAGTACTTC. This codes for CASSQDRDYEQYF.

The chain couples TRBV12-3 or TRBV12-4 to TRBJ2-7; no definite D call. Trimming took 6 bases from V and 0 from J, leaving 9 bases between them. The CDR3 extends over 13 amino acids. The CDR3 region is CASSEVISYEQYF. CDR3 bases: TGTGCCAGCAGCGAAGTGATCTCCTACGAGCAGTACTTC.

This clonotype was counted ten times or more. The chain links TRBV12-3 or TRBV12-4 to TRBJ2-6, with D unresolved. The CDR3 spans 15 residues. V lost 3 bases and J 2 bases, leaving 8 bases between the germline ends. This chain's CDR3 is CASSFDVTGANVLTF. The CDR3 DNA sequence: TGTGCCAGCAGTTTCGACGTTACTGGGGCCAACGTCCTGACTTTC.

This rearrangement joins TRBV6-5 to TRBJ2-7; D not resolved. The CDR3 has 17 amino acids. Germline CDR1 is MNHEY and CDR2 is SVGAGI. Trimming left V 0 bases short and J 0 bases short, with 15 bases between. The CDR3 DNA reads TGTGCCAGCAGTTACTCGAAGGCAGGCTCGGCCTCCTACGAGCAGTACTTC. Translated: CASSYSKAGSASYEQYF.

The chain links TRBV12-3 or TRBV12-4 to TRBJ1-5; weak D call: TRBD1 (5 bases). The CDR3 sequence is 16 residues long. Trimming cost V 6 bases and J 1 base, with 16 bases left between them. The CDR3 region is CASRDGTAGSNQPQHF. CDR3 nucleotides: TGTGCCAGCAGGGACGGGACGGCCGGGAGCAATCAGCCCCAGCATTTT.

The chain joins TRBV7-9 to TRBJ1-3; D is undetermined. Germline V gene data show CDR1 as SEHNR and CDR2 as FQNEAQ (reference sequence). The CDR3 is made up of 14 amino acids. Trimming cost V 5 bases and J 4 bases, with 12 bases left between them. The DNA for the CDR3 is TGTGCCAGCAGCCCATCGACAACCGGAAACACCATATATTTT. This codes for CASSPSTTGNTIYF.

This chain links TRBV7-2 with TRBJ2-7; 8 bases map to TRBD2. The CDR3 loop spans 15 amino acids. After removal of 6 bases from V and 3 bases from J, the junction contained 10 bases not matched to a gene. Looked up from germline, CDR1 is SGHTA and CDR2 is FQGNSA. CDR3 region: CASSYSGGLYYEQYF. DNA of the CDR3: TGTGCCAGCAGTTACAGCGGGGGCCTCTACTACGAGCAGTACTTC.

The chain joins TRBV12-3 or TRBV12-4 to TRBJ2-1; 8 bases are shared with TRBD2. The CDR3 contains 13 residues. J was trimmed by 3 bases and V by 8 bases; bases with no gene match: 3. For the CDR3, the DNA is TGTGCCAGCGTGAGCGGGAGCTACAATGAGCAGTTCTTC. This sequence encodes CASVSGSYNEQFF.

The chain joins TRBV27 to TRBJ1-6; D is uncertain. Germline assignment: CDR1 MNHEY and CDR2 SMNVEV (reference sequence). The CDR3 is 14 amino acids. Trimming left V 0 bases short and J 9 bases short, with 9 bases between. CDR3 residues: CASSLSTRRSPLHF. The CDR3 region has the DNA TGTGCCAGCAGTTTATCGACCAGGCGTTCACCCCTCCACTTT.